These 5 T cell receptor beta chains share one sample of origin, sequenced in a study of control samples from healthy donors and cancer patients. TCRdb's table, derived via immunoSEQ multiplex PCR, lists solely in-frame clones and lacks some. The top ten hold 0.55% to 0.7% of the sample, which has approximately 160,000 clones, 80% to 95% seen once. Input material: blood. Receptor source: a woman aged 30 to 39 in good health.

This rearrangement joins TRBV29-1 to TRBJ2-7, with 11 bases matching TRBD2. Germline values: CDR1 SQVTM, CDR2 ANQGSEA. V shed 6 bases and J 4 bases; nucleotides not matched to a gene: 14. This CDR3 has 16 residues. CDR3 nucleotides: TGCAGCGTCACACCACTAACTAGCGGGAGTACGTACGAGCAGTACTTC. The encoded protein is CSVTPLTSGSTYEQYF.

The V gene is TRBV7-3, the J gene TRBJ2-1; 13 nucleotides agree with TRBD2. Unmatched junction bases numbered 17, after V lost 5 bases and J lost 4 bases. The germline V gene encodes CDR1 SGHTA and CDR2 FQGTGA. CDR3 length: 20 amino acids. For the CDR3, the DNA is TGTGCCAGCAGCAGTAAAAGCCCCGGACTAGCGGGAGTGGGATACAATGAGCAGTTCTTC. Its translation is CASSSKSPGLAGVGYNEQFF.

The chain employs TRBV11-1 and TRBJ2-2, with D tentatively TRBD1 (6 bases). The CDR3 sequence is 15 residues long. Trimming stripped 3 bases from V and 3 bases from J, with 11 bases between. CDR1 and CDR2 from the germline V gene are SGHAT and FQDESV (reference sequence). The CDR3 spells CASSFVQGDTGELFF. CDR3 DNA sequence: TGTGCCAGCAGCTTTGTACAGGGAGACACCGGGGAGCTGTTTTTT.

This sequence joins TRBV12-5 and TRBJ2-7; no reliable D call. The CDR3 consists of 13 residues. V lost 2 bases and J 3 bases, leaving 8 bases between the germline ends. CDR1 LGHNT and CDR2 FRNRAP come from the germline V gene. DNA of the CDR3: TGTGCTAGTGGTTTGACCAGGATCTACGAGCAGTACTTC. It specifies CASGLTRIYEQYF.

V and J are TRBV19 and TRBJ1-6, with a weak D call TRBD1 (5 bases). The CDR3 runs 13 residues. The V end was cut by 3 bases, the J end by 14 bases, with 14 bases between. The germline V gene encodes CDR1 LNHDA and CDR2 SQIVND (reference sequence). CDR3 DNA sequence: TGTGCCAGTAGTATGCAGGCTCCCAGGGCCCTCCACTTT. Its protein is CASSMQAPRALHF.